The 30 T cell receptor beta chains below all came from one sample that was sequenced in a study of response to subunit inactivated influenza vaccine. TCRdb re-called the RT-PCR reads through MiXCR, storing one row per CDR3 protein. The sample yields hundreds of thousands of distinct CDR3 sequences, about 10% seen once. The sample was also reused in another study, on T cells expressing NK-cell markers. Turning to that study: Template switching by 5'RACE with UMIs generated the TCR beta cDNA.

The sequenced sample was PBMCs from blood, obtained on the day of vaccination. These receptor sequences come from a man aged 45-60 years who received an inactivated influenza vaccine.

This clonotype has a handful of counts. The chain joins TRBV20-1 to TRBJ2-7, with D hard to call. Germline V gene data show CDR1 as DFQATT and CDR2 as SNEGSKA (reference sequence). V lost 5 bases to trimming and J lost 3 bases, with 17 bases between them. This CDR3 has 14 amino acids. The CDR3 DNA sequence: TGCAGTGCTCGCGGTCCAGTCCGCGTCTACGAGCAGTACTTC. It specifies CSARGPVRVYEQYF.

This clonotype was seen repeatedly, ten times or more. The rearrangement uses TRBV9 and TRBJ2-2, with 14 bases lining up with TRBD2. From germline, CDR1 is SGDLS and CDR2 YYNGEE. V lost 4 bases to trimming and J lost 4 bases; unmatched junction nucleotides: 9. The CDR3 length is 18 residues. The CDR3: CASSTRLAGGPGTGELFF. The CDR3, as DNA: TGTGCCAGCAGCACGCGACTAGCGGGAGGGCCGGGCACCGGGGAGCTGTTTTTT.

This clonotype appeared many times. The V and J genes are TRBV12-3 or TRBV12-4 and TRBJ2-7; a weak D match, TRBD2 (6 bases). V gave up 6 bases and J gave up 2 bases, with 14 bases separating them. The CDR3 runs 14 residues. Here the CDR3 reads CASRPAGKTYEQYF. In nucleotides, the CDR3 is TGTGCCAGCAGACCCGCGGGAAAAACCTACGAGCAGTACTTC.

This clonotype has only a few counts. The CDR3 loop reads CASSLEPGQGKSGGYTF. In nucleotides, the CDR3 is TGTGCCAGCAGTTTGGAGCCGGGACAGGGAAAGTCGGGCGGCTACACCTTC. The chain links TRBV11-2 to TRBJ1-2, with TRBD1 identical over 9 bases. The CDR3 totals 17 residues. Germline values: CDR1 SGHAT, CDR2 FQNNGV. V lost 6 bases, J lost 8 bases, and 19 bases stayed unmatched.

This clonotype has only a few counts. The chain carries TRBV28 and TRBJ2-1; the match to TRBD2 covers 10 bases. J gave up 6 bases and V 7 bases, and 9 bases lay outside the gene matches. The CDR3 totals 15 residues. The germline V gene encodes CDR1 MDHEN and CDR2 SYDVKM. The chain's CDR3 is CASTRSGGAGNEQFF. As DNA, the CDR3 is TGTGCCAGCACTCGGAGCGGGGGGGCGGGCAATGAGCAGTTCTTC.

The chain joins TRBV2 to TRBJ1-4; D is possibly TRBD1 (5 bases). The CDR3 consists of 13 residues. Germline V lookup: CDR1 SNHLY, CDR2 FYNNEI. Trimming took off 8 bases at V and 4 bases at J, with 11 bases between the two ends. The CDR3 sequence is CASLGQVNEKLFF. The CDR3 DNA follows: TGTGCCAGCCTGGGGCAGGTTAATGAAAAACTGTTTTTT.

V is TRBV20-1 and J is TRBJ2-7; 9 bases agree with TRBD1. V shed 5 bases and J 2 bases; nucleotides not matched to a gene: 7. CDR3 length equals 14 residues. CDR1 DFQATT and CDR2 SNEGSKA come from the germline V gene (reference sequence). CDR3 nucleotide sequence: TGCAGTGCTGCCGGGACAGGGTCTCCCTACGAGCAGTACTTC. This translates into CSAAGTGSPYEQYF.

The CDR3 protein is CASPLMTDTQYF. The CDR3 DNA sequence: TGTGCCAGCCCCCTTATGACAGATACGCAGTATTTT. The chain links TRBV6-2 or TRBV6-3 to TRBJ2-3; no clear D gene. This CDR3 has 12 residues. Trimming stripped 8 bases from V and 3 bases from J, with 9 bases between. The germline V gene has CDR1 MNHEY and CDR2 SVGEGT.

The chain is built from TRBV29-1 and TRBJ2-1; 10 nucleotides match TRBD1. CDR1 is SQVTM, CDR2 ANQGSEA, per germline. The V gene end was trimmed by 0 bases and the J gene end by 6 bases; junction bases not matched to a gene: 5. The CDR3 has 15 amino acids. CDR3 loop: CSVEDRTGGGNEQFF. Here the CDR3 DNA reads TGCAGCGTTGAAGATCGGACAGGGGGAGGCAATGAGCAGTTCTTC.

This clonotype has a handful of counts. The rearrangement uses TRBV4-2 and TRBJ1-1, with a tentative D call TRBD1 (5 bases). Between the trimmed V and J ends, which lost 4 bases and 5 bases, there was a span of 14 bases. This CDR3 has 14 amino acids. Germline CDR1 is LGHNA and CDR2 is YNFKEQ. Written as DNA, the CDR3 is TGTGCCAGCAGCCTCGAGGGACGGGGGACTGAAGCTTTCTTT. Amino acid sequence: CASSLEGRGTEAFF.

The CDR3 bases are TGTGCCAGCTCACCACCCGACGGGAGGGCCTACGAGCAGTACTTC. Residues: CASSPPDGRAYEQYF. This chain joins TRBV18 and TRBJ2-7; 8 bases match TRBD2. The CDR3 totals 15 residues. Germline V gene sequence: CDR1 KGHSH, CDR2 LQKENI. Unmatched junction bases numbered 3, after V lost 0 bases and J lost 2 bases.

The gene calls are TRBV15 and TRBJ2-3; perhaps TRBD1 as D (6 bases). CDR1 is LNHNV and CDR2 is YYDKDF in the germline V gene (reference sequence). The CDR3 covers 15 residues. Trimming took 0 bases from V and 7 from J, leaving 14 bases between them. This CDR3 is CATSRDLGGRYTQYF. The CDR3 coding sequence is TGTGCCACCAGCAGAGATTTAGGGGGAAGATATACGCAGTATTTT.

This clonotype occurred a few times. V is TRBV12-3 or TRBV12-4 and J is TRBJ2-1; weak D call: TRBD2 (7 bases). Trimming removed 5 bases at V and 1 base at J, with 15 bases between. The CDR3 sequence is 16 residues long. DNA of the CDR3: TGTGCCAGCAGTGGGGCGGGGGCCAAATCCTACAATGAGCAGTTCTTC. Translated, it gives CASSGAGAKSYNEQFF.

This clonotype was counted between two and nine times. The V gene is TRBV3-1, the J gene TRBJ2-4; D is possibly TRBD2 (5 bases). This CDR3 spans 16 amino acids. Germline CDR1 and CDR2: LGHDT and YNNKEL (reference sequence). The germline V and J ends were trimmed by 2 bases and 0 bases, with 11 bases remaining between them. CDR3 in DNA: TGTGCCAGCAGCCAACGGGGTGCGCTAGCCAAAAACATTCAGTACTTC. It specifies CASSQRGALAKNIQYF.

In this sample, this clonotype turned up a few times. The chain carries TRBV20-1 and TRBJ1-1; 10 bases are a match to TRBD1. Germline V gene lookup returns CDR1 DFQATT and CDR2 SNEGSKA (reference sequence). Unmatched junction bases numbered 9, after V lost 4 bases and J lost 1 base. The CDR3 contains 16 residues. In nucleotides, the CDR3 is TGCAGTGCTACAGGGGGACAGGGGTTCGAGAACACTGAAGCTTTCTTT. Amino acids: CSATGGQGFENTEAFF.

This sequence joins TRBV3-1 and TRBJ2-1; D perhaps matches TRBD1 (5 bases). Trimming cost V 0 bases and J 5 bases, with 8 bases left between them. The germline CDR1 and CDR2 sequences are LGHDT and YNNKEL (reference sequence). The CDR3 is 14 residues long. The CDR3 nucleotides read TGTGCCAGCAGCCAAGAAGGGGCGGACAATGAGCAGTTCTTC. This codes for CASSQEGADNEQFF.

This clonotype was seen more than once but under ten times. The chain uses TRBV15 and TRBJ2-5; 7 nucleotides align to TRBD1. Germline V gene data show CDR1 as LNHNV and CDR2 as YYDKDF (reference sequence). The CDR3 length is 15 residues. Trimming removed 5 bases from V and 1 base from J; junction bases left unmatched: 7. CDR3 residues: CATSVTGVPQETQYF. The CDR3 DNA reads as TGTGCCACCAGCGTTACAGGGGTCCCCCAAGAGACCCAGTACTTC.

The CDR3 here is CASSPTKMPQYF. The CDR3 region has the DNA TGTGCCAGCAGCCCGACAAAGATGCCCCAGTACTTC. The chain recombines TRBV11-2 with TRBJ2-5, with D uncertain. CDR3 size: 12 residues. Germline V lookup: CDR1 SGHAT, CDR2 FQNNGV. V dropped 5 bases and J dropped 9 bases, with 13 bases sitting between them. The full variable domain, rest sourced from reference TRBV11-2 and TRBJ2-5, is EAGVAQSPRYKIIEKRQSVAFWCNPISGHATLYWYQQILGQGPKLLIQFQNNGVVDDSQLPKDRFSAERLKGVDSTLKIQPAKLEDSAVYLCASSPTKMPQYFGPGTRLLVL.

This chain connects TRBV29-1 to TRBJ2-7; TRBD1 aligns across 7 bases. The J segment lost 6 bases and the V segment lost 7 bases, leaving 9 bases of the junction unmatched. The CDR3 is made up of 12 amino acids. The germline gives CDR1 SQVTM, CDR2 ANQGSEA. CDR3 region: CSARDRPGEQYF. The CDR3 DNA is TGCAGCGCACGGGACAGACCCGGCGAGCAGTACTTC.

V is TRBV5-1 and J is TRBJ2-1; TRBD1 agrees at 9 bases. The germline V gene has CDR1 SGHRS and CDR2 YFSETQ. The CDR3 is 15 residues long. J lost 3 bases, V lost 0 bases, and 1 base had no gene match. The DNA for the CDR3 is TGCGCCAGCAGCTTGGGGACAGGGGACTACAATGAGCAGTTCTTC. The encoded protein is CASSLGTGDYNEQFF.

This clonotype appeared a few times. V and J are TRBV7-9 and TRBJ2-7; possibly TRBD1 or TRBD2 for D (5 bases each). The CDR3 consists of 15 residues. With 5 bases removed from V and 2 bases from J, the gap between germline ends came to 16 bases. The V gene's germline CDR1 is SEHNR and CDR2 FQNEAQ (reference sequence). CDR3 coding DNA: TGTGCCAGCAGCCAAAGCGTGCAGGGAGCCTACGAGCAGTACTTC. Protein sequence: CASSQSVQGAYEQYF.

In its sample, this clonotype was seen many times. The chain has TRBV12-3 or TRBV12-4 and TRBJ2-1; possible D gene TRBD1, 5 bases. The CDR3 covers 13 residues. Trimming stripped 3 bases from V and 10 bases from J, with 13 bases between. CDR3 sequence (DNA): TGTGCCAGCAGTTTTAACAGGCAGTGGGAGCAGTTCTTC. Protein sequence: CASSFNRQWEQFF.

V is TRBV10-3 and J is TRBJ2-7; 7 bases map to TRBD1. Germline CDR1 reads ENHRY; CDR2 reads SYGVKD. The CDR3 sequence is 16 residues long. J gave up 1 base and V 3 bases, and 9 bases lay outside the gene matches. The CDR3 coding sequence is TGTGCCATCAGTGACGATCACAGGGGAGTTTCCTACGAGCAGTACTTC. This gives the protein CAISDDHRGVSYEQYF.

A note on this clonotype: Relative to the germline gene, one junction end is altered; a read error may explain this. The chain combines TRBV7-2 with TRBJ2-7; 7 bases match TRBD1. The CDR3 contains 12 residues. CDR1 is SGHTA and CDR2 is FQGNSA in the germline V gene. CDR3 nucleotides: TGTGCCAGCAGGTTAGAGGGGGCCGAGCAGTACTTC. Translating it yields CASRLEGAEQYF. The variable domain in full, with the rest retrieved from reference TRBV7-2 and TRBJ2-7, is GAGVSQSPSNKVTEKGKDVELRCDPISGHTALYWYRQSLGQGLEFLIYFQGNSAPDKSGLPSDRFSAERTGGSVSTLTIQRTQQEDSAVYLCASRLEGAEQYFGPGTRLTVT.

This clonotype was seen at least ten times. This chain uses TRBV12-3 or TRBV12-4 with TRBJ2-5, with TRBD2 matching over 9 bases. V shed 6 bases, J shed 5 bases, and the junction held 4 bases outside the gene matches. The CDR3 runs 13 residues. CDR3 sequence: CASRTGLAETQYF. CDR3 in DNA: TGTGCCAGCAGAACGGGACTAGCCGAGACCCAGTACTTC.

The chain joins TRBV12-3 or TRBV12-4 to TRBJ2-5, with D possibly matching TRBD2 (5 bases). Trimming took off 2 bases at V and 5 bases at J, with 12 bases between the two ends. The CDR3 is 14 residues long. The CDR3 region is CASSLMAGGETQYF. In DNA, the CDR3 is TGTGCCAGCAGTTTAATGGCAGGCGGGGAGACCCAGTACTTC.

The V and J genes are TRBV3-1 and TRBJ2-3; D remains ambiguous. V was cut by 1 base and J by 1 base, with 9 bases left in between. Germline CDR1 reads LGHDT; CDR2 reads YNNKEL (reference sequence). The CDR3 runs to 15 residues. In DNA form, the CDR3 reads TGTGCCAGCAGCCAAGCCCAGGCGGGCACAGATACGCAGTATTTT. Its protein product is CASSQAQAGTDTQYF.

This clonotype has a count of ten or more. The chain links TRBV27 to TRBJ2-3; a weak D match, TRBD1 (8 bases). This CDR3 has 19 amino acids. Trimming shortened V by 3 bases and J by 4 bases, and 26 bases separated the two germline ends. The germline V gene has CDR1 MNHEY and CDR2 SMNVEV (reference sequence). CDR3 amino acids: CASSFRTGGTNWLADTQYF. CDR3 nucleotide sequence: TGTGCCAGCAGTTTTCGTACAGGGGGGACTAATTGGCTTGCAGATACGCAGTATTTT.

This clonotype has a handful of counts. The chain joins TRBV4-3 to TRBJ2-5; 8 bases align to TRBD1. This CDR3 is 15 amino acids long. Trimming at V came to 1 base and at J to 5 bases, leaving 6 bases not matched to a gene. The germline CDR1 and CDR2 sequences are LGHNA and YSLEER. CDR3 amino acids: CASSQGTGLRETQYF. As DNA, the CDR3 is TGCGCCAGCAGCCAAGGGACAGGGCTCCGGGAGACCCAGTACTTC.

This chain links TRBV7-2 with TRBJ2-7, with D perhaps TRBD1 (6 bases). The germline V and J ends were trimmed by 2 bases and 3 bases, with 11 bases remaining between them. There are 14 residues in the CDR3. Germline V CDR1 and CDR2: SGHTA, FQGNSA. CDR3 region: CASSLRGSRYEQYF. The CDR3 nucleotides read TGTGCCAGCAGCTTAAGGGGGAGTCGCTACGAGCAGTACTTC. Together with reference TRBV7-2 and TRBJ2-7, the CDR3 gives the full variable domain: GAGVSQSPSNKVTEKGKDVELRCDPISGHTALYWYRQSLGQGLEFLIYFQGNSAPDKSGLPSDRFSAERTGGSVSTLTIQRTQQEDSAVYLCASSLRGSRYEQYFGPGTRLTVT.